This record concerns one TCR beta chain sequence. It has no known antigen specificity. Base qualities are not provided; no much larger clone lies one nucleotide away. The data were obtained in a study of blood T cell repertoires in COVID-19 (dated by TCRdb to 2020 to 2021). For the wider study: The collaborator samples originated in the United States, Italy and Spain and spanned the acute and convalescent phases of COVID-19. The prospective study material was composed of cDNA or gDNA derived from T cells, B-cell-depleted T cells, or PBMCs. Deeply sampled blood TCRbeta repertoires from subjects exposed to, actively infected with, or recovered from COVID-19 were included in the dataset. The repertoires were made available in a free public database intended to serve as a resource for research on the immune response to SARS-CoV-2. The samples were drawn from two sources: the first 160 participants of the ongoing ImmuneRACE study, and 1,000 to 1,500 subjects contributed by 6 global collaborators. A de-identified subject ID, COVID-19 status, age in years and sex were almost always included in the sample metadata. Where HLA class I and class II types were available, the types were taken from metadata supplied by the sample provider, not from assay-based typing.

What the study reported, not specific to this receptor: The quantity of clinical and demographic metadata differed by source and by participant and was supplied without curation.

In the germline V gene, CDR1 corresponds to SGHVS and CDR2 to FNYEAQ. V trim: 5 bases; J trim: 5 bases; unmatched bases: 19. The CDR3 contains 19 residues, cysteine and phenylalanine counted. The kept DNA is CDR3 alone, 57 bases in frame from the first base. TCRbeta CDR3 regions were amplified from genomic DNA using the immunoSEQ Assay, a bias-controlled multiplex PCR. Regarding the original processing steps: Nucleated cell counts per sample were estimated from amplification of reference gene primers within the assay. Sequence reads were collapsed and filtered to measure the absolute abundance of every unique TCRbeta CDR3 rearrangement. For each sample, productive Simpson clonality was calculated by taking the square root of Simpson's diversity index across productive rearrangements. TCRdb limited this immuneACCESS table to in-frame rearrangements with V and J called. A share of clones is missing; checked studies link under half to unresolved V genes, and the rest is unexplained. The V and J calls and clone size come from that table; D and trimming were worked out from the DNA. The sample table lists approximately 250,000 clones, 80% to 90% of them with a count of one. The ten largest clonotypes hold about 3.4% of the sample.

Enrolling through a virtual design, the prospective study's participants ranged in age from roughly 18 to 89 years and lived across roughly 23 United States geographic areas. Cohort assignment in the prospective study relied on participant-reported clinical history from a screening survey and a study questionnaire. Exposed participants had been in contact with someone with a PCR-confirmed or clinician-diagnosed COVID-19 case within 2 weeks of study entry. Each participant in the prospective study had whole blood, serum and a nasopharyngeal or oropharyngeal swab collected by mobile phlebotomists. Additional blood draws and questionnaires over an approximately 2-month period could optionally be provided by prospective study participants. Blood samples from the prospective study were shipped frozen or at room temperature prior to DNA extraction.

The clonotype originates from a woman in her thirties or forties who had been exposed to COVID-19. The chain was built from TRBV7-6 and TRBJ2-1; 9 central bases correspond to TRBD1. Material: PBMCs or T cells enriched from blood (not recorded which). The encoded CDR3 is CASSILPDTGTGRHNEQFF. The DNA sequence follows: TGTGCCAGCAGCATCCTCCCCGACACTGGGACAGGGCGGCACAATGAGCAGTTCTTC.